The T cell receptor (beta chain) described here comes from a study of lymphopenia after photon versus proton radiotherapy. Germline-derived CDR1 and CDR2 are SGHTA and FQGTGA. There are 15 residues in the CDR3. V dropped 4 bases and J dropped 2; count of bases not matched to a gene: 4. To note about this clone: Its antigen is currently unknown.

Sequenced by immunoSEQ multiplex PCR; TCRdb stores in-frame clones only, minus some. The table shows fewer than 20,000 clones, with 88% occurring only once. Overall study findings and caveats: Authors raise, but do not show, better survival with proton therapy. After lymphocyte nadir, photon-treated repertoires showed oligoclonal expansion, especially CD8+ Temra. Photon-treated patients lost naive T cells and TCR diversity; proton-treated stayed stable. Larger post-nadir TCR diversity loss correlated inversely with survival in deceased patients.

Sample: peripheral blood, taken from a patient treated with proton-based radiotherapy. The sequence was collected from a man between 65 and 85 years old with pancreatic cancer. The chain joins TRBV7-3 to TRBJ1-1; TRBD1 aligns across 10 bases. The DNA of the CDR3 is TGTGCCAGCAGCTGGGACAGGGGCGAAAACACTGAAGCTTTCTTT. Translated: CASSWDRGENTEAFF.